A selection of T cell receptor beta chains follows, all from one sample in a study of T cell responses to AZD1222 COVID-19 vaccine. Libraries were prepared by immunoSEQ multiplex PCR; TCRdb keeps only in-frame clonotypes and omits some of them. The sample lists 70,000 or so clones; 83% were seen once. Sequencing was performed on peripheral blood, taken 28 days after the second AZD1222 dose. All receptors derive from an adult who received the AZD1222 COVID-19 vaccine. The CDR3 runs from the conserved cysteine through the conserved F or W. D genes are given only for firm matches. For some rows the clone size is stated as once, few or many, or as a class when expanded; others skip it.

>TRBJ1-5|TRBV5-8|NA|NA
TGTGCCAGCAGCGGCGGGAGTCGATATCAGCCCCAGCATTTT
CASSGGSRYQPQHF
>TRBJ2-3|TRBV29-1|TRBD1|NA
TGCAGCGTCGACAGGGGGCTGACAGATACGCAGTATTTT
CSVDRGLTDTQYF
>TRBJ2-7|TRBV18|NA|NA
TGTGCCAGCTCACCGTACAGGGCCCACGAGCAGTACTTC
CASSPYRAHEQYF
>TRBJ1-1|TRBV5-1|NA|NA
TGCGCCAGCAGCTTAAGTCAGACGAACACTGAAGCTTTCTTT
CASSLSQTNTEAFF
>TRBJ2-7|TRBV27|TRBD2|NA
TGTGCCAGCAGTTTACTATCCCCACTAGCGGGAAACTACGAGCAGTACTTC
CASSLLSPLAGNYEQYF
>TRBJ1-1|TRBV3-1/TRBV3-2|NA|NA
TGTGCCAGCACCAGGACCTCGAACACTGAAGCTTTCTTT
CASTRTSNTEAFF
>TRBJ1-1|TRBV5-5|NA|NA
TGTGCCAGCAGCTTGGTAGCAGGGGAAGGAAACACTGAAGCTTTCTTT
CASSLVAGEGNTEAFF
>TRBJ1-6|TRBV30|TRBD1|NA
TGTGCCTGGACCCGAACCGGGACAGAGAATTCACCCCTCCACTTT
CAWTRTGTENSPLHF
>TRBJ1-2|TRBV4-2|NA|medium-sized
TGTGCCAGCAGCCAAGGGTTGCCTGGCTACACCTTC
CASSQGLPGYTF
>TRBJ1-5|TRBV19|NA|once
TGTGCCAGTATCCTGAGAGCGGGGGCGAGTGGCAATCAGCCCCAGCATTTT
CASILRAGASGNQPQHF
>TRBJ1-3|TRBV4-1|TRBD1|once
TGCGCCAGCAGCCTCACAGGGGGTTATAGGGGAAACACCATATATTTT
CASSLTGGYRGNTIYF
>TRBJ1-2|TRBV4-1|NA|medium-sized
TGCGCCAGCAGCGGGTTTACCTGGGCCGGCAGGGTGGGGGGCTATGGCTACACCTTC
CASSGFTWAGRVGGYGYTF
>TRBJ2-1|TRBV19|NA|NA
TGTGCCAGTAGCATCCAGCTCCCCGGAAATCGGTTCTTC
CASSIQLPGNRFF
>TRBJ1-1|TRBV7-9|TRBD1|once
TGTGCCAGCAGCCGAGGGGGCGTACAGGGCACTGAAGCTTTCTTT
CASSRGGVQGTEAFF
>TRBJ1-5|TRBV27|TRBD1|NA
TGTGCCAGCAGTAAAACCGGGACAGGGTGGCGACAGCCCCAGCATTTT
CASSKTGTGWRQPQHF
>TRBJ1-2|TRBV9|NA|NA
TGTGCCAGCAGCGGAACAGGGCGGCCCTATGGCTACACCTTC
CASSGTGRPYGYTF
>TRBJ2-3|TRBV29-1|TRBD1|NA
TGCAGCGTACGACAGGGGGATGCGCAGTATTTT
CSVRQGDAQYF
>TRBJ1-2|TRBV4-1|NA|NA
TGCGCCAGCAGCCAAGCCGATCGGGGGGCGGATGGCTACACCTTC
CASSQADRGADGYTF